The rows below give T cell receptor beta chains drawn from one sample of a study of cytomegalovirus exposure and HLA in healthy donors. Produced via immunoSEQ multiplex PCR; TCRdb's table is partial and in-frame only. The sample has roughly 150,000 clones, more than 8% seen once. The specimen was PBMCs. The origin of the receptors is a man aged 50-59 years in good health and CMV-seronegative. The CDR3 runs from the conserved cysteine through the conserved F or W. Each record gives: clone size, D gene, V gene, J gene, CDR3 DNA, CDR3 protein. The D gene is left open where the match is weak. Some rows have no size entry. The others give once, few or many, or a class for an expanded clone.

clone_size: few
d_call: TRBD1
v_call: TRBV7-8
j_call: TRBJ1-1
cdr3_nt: TGTGCCAGCAGCAGGGGGCCGAATGAAGCTTTCTTT
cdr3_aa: CASSRGPNEAFF

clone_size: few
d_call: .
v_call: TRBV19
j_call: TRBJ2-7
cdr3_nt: TGTGCCAGTGACGATATAGGGCGGGTGGGCAGGACCGACTACGAGCAGTACTTC
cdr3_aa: CASDDIGRVGRTDYEQYF

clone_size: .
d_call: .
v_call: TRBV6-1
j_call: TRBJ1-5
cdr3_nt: TGTGCCAGCAGTATTTCGGCGGGTAGCAATCAGCCCCAGCATTTT
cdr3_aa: CASSISAGSNQPQHF

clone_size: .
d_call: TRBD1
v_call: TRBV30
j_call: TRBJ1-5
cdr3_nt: TGTGCCTGGAGGACAGGGGACAATCAGCCCCAGCATTTT
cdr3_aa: CAWRTGDNQPQHF

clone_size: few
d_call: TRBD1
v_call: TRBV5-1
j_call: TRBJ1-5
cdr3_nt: TGCGCCAGCAGCCCAGGGACAGGGAATCAGCCCCAGCATTTT
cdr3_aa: CASSPGTGNQPQHF

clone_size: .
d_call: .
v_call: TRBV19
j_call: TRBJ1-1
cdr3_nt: TGTGCCAGTAGTGGGCAGGGATGTAGGGTAATGAACACTGAAGCTTTCTTT
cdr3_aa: CASSGQGCRVMNTEAFF

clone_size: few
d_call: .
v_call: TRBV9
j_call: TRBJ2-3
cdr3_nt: TGTGCCAGCAGCGGGCGGGACGGATTCACAGATACGCAGTATTTT
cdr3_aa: CASSGRDGFTDTQYF

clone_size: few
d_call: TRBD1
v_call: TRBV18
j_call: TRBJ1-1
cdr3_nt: TGTGCCAGCTCACTTGACAGGGGATCGAGCACTGAAGCTTTCTTT
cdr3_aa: CASSLDRGSSTEAFF

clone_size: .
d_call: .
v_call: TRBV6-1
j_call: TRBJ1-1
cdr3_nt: TGTGCCAGCACTGTCCCCGGATCCGGGACTGAAGCTTTCTTT
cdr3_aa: CASTVPGSGTEAFF

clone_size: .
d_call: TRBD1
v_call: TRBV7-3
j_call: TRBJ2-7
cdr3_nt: TGTGCCAGCAGCTTAGAACAGGGGAATTCCTACGAGCAGTACTTC
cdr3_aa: CASSLEQGNSYEQYF

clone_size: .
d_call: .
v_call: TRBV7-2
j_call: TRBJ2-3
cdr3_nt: TGTGCCAGCAGCCTACGGACTGGTACGCAGTATTTT
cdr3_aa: CASSLRTGTQYF

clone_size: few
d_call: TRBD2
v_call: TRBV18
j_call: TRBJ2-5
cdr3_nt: TGTGCCAGCTCACCACAGGTCGGGAGGGGTGAGACCCAGTACTTC
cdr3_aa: CASSPQVGRGETQYF

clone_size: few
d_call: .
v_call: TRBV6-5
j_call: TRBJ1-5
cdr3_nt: TGTGCCAGCAGTGAACGTCCGGGTCAGCCCCAGCATTTT
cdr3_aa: CASSERPGQPQHF

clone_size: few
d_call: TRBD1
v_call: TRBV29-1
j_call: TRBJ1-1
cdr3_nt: TGCAGCGCCCCGGGACAGGGGGCCTCTAAAGCTTTCTTT
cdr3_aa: CSAPGQGASKAFF

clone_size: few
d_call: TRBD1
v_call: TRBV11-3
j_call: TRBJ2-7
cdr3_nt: TGTGCCAGCAGCTTAGATGGACAGGGGGCCTACGAGCAGTACTTC
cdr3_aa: CASSLDGQGAYEQYF

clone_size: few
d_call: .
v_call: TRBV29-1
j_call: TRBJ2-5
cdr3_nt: TGCAGCGTTGTGGAGGAGACCCAGTACTTC
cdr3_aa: CSVVEETQYF

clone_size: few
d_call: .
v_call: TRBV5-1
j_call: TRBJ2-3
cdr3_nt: TGCGCCAGCAGTCCGGGTCACCTTGATACGCAGTATTTT
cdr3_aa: CASSPGHLDTQYF

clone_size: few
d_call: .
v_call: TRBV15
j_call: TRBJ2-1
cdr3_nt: TGTGCCACCAGCAGCTGGACTCCCACTCACCAAAATGAGCAGTTCTTC
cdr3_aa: CATSSWTPTHQNEQFF

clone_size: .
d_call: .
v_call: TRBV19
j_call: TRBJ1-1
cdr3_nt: TGTGCCAGTAGCGCAGGGGCGGGGGTCAACACTGAAGCTTTCTTT
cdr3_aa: CASSAGAGVNTEAFF

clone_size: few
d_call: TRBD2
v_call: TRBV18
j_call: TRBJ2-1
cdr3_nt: TGTGCCAGCTCACCACTAGCGGGGGCACAGGGAAATGAGCAGTTCTTC
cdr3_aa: CASSPLAGAQGNEQFF

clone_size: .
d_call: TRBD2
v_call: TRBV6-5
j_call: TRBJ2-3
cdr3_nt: TGTGCCAGCAGTTACGGCGGGAGGGTTGCAGATACGCAGTATTTT
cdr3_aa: CASSYGGRVADTQYF

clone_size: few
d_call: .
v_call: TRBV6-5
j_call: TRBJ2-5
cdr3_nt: TGTGCCAGCAGCCGACGATCTAGAGTCCAAGAGACCCAGTACTTC
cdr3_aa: CASSRRSRVQETQYF

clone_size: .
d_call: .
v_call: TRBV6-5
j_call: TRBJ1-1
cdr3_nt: TGTGCCAGCAGAGCGGGGGCCAACACTGAAGCTTTCTTT
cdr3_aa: CASRAGANTEAFF

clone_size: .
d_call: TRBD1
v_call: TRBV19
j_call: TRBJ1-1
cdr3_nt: TGTGCCAGTAGCCAGGGGACAGCGAACACTGAAGCTTTCTTT
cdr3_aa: CASSQGTANTEAFF

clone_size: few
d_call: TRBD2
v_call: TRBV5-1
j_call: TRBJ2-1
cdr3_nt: TGCGCCAGCAGCTTGGACGGGAGGCGGAGTGAGCAGTTCTTC
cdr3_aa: CASSLDGRRSEQFF

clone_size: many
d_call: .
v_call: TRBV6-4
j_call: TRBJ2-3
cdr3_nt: TGTGCCAGCAGTCACAGGGGGGGTAGCACAGATACGCAGTATTTT
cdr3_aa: CASSHRGGSTDTQYF

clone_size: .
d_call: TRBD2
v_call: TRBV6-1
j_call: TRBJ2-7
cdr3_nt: TGTGCCAGCAGTGAATCCGGTAGCGGGAGGGCGTACGAGCAGTACTTC
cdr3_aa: CASSESGSGRAYEQYF

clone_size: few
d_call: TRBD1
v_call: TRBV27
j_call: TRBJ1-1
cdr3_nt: TGTGCCAGCAGTCCTGGGACAGTCAACACTGAAGCTTTCTTT
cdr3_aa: CASSPGTVNTEAFF

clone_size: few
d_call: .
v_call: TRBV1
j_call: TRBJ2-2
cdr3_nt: TGCACCAGCAGCCACCCGGCAGCTAGCGGGAGTAGGACCACCGGGGAGCTGTTTTTT
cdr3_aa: CTSSHPAASGSRTTGELFF

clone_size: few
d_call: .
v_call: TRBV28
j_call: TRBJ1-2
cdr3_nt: TGTGCCAGCAGCGGGCCTCGGGATACCTATGGCTACACCTTC
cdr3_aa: CASSGPRDTYGYTF

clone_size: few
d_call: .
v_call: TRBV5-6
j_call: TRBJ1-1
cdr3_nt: TGTGCCAGCAGCCCGGGGTGGGGGAACACTGAAGCTTTCTTT
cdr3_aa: CASSPGWGNTEAFF

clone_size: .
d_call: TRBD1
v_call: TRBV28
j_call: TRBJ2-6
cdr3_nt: TGTGCCAGCAGTACCCGGGACAGGGCCGGGGCCAACGTCCTGACTTTC
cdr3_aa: CASSTRDRAGANVLTF

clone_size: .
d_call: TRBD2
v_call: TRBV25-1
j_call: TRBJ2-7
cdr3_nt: TGTGCCAGCAGGGAAAGGAGCGGGGTACTCTACGAGCAGTACTTC
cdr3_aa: CASRERSGVLYEQYF

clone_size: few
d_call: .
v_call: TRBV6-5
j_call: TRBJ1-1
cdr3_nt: TGTGCCAGCAGTTACACATCAGGGAGGAGGAACACTGAAGCTTTCTTT
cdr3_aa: CASSYTSGRRNTEAFF

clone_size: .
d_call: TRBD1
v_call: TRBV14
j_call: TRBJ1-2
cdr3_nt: TGTGCCAGCAGCCAAGGCCTCCCGGGACAGAGAAACTATGGCTACACCTTC
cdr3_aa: CASSQGLPGQRNYGYTF

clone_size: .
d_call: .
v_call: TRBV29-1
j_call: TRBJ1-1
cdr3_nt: TGCAGCGTTGAAGATCGAAGGGAGGGACGCGGGCGCGAAACTGAAGCTTTCTTT
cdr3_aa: CSVEDRREGRGRETEAFF

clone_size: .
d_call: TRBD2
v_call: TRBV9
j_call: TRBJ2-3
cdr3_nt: TGTGCCAGCAGTGCTAGCGGGGGTAGCACAGATACGCAGTATTTT
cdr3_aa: CASSASGGSTDTQYF

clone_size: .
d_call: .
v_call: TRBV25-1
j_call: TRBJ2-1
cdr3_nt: TGTGCCAGCGGAGGGGATGAGCAGTTCTTC
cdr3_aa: CASGGDEQFF

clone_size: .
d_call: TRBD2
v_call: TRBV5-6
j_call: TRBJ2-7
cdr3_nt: TGTGCCAGCAGCTTCATAATAGCGGGATTCTCCTACGAGCAGTACTTC
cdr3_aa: CASSFIIAGFSYEQYF

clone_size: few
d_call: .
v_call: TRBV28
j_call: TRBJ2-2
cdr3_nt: TGTGCCAGCAGTTTCGGGTACACCGGGGAGCTGTTTTTT
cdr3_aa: CASSFGYTGELFF

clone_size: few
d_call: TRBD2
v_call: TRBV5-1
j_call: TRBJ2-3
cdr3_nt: TGCGCCAGCAGCATGACTAGCGGTAATCGTCCAGATACGCAGTATTTT
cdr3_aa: CASSMTSGNRPDTQYF

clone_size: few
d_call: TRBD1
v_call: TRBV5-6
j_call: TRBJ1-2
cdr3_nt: TGTGCCAGCAGTTCCGGGACAGGGTACCCTAACTATGGCTACACCTTC
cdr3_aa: CASSSGTGYPNYGYTF

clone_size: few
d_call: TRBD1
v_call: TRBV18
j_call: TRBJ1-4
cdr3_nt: TGTGCCAGCTCACCACAGGGGGCTGGAGAAAAACTGTTTTTT
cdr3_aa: CASSPQGAGEKLFF

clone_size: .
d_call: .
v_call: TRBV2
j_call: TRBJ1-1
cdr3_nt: TGCGCCAGCAAACTCGGCAGCGAGAACACTGAAGCTTTCTTT
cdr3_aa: CASKLGSENTEAFF

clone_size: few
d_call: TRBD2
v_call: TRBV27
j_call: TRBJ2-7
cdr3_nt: TGTGCCAGCAGTGCTTCCGGGACTAGCGGTTACGAGCAGTACTTC
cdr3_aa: CASSASGTSGYEQYF

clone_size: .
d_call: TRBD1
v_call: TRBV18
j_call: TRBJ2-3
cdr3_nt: TGTGCCAGCTCACCAGGGACAGCGAGCACAGATACGCAGTATTTT
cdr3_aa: CASSPGTASTDTQYF

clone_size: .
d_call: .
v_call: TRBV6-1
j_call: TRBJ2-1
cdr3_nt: TGTGCCAGCAGTGAAGCGCAGGTCTCCGAGCAGTTCTTC
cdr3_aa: CASSEAQVSEQFF

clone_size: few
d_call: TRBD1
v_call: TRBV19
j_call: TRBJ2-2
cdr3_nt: TGTGCCAGTAGTATCCTTTGGGACAGTCGGGACACCGGGGAGCTGTTTTTT
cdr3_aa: CASSILWDSRDTGELFF

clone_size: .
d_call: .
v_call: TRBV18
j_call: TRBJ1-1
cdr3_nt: TGTGCCAGCTCTGACAAACTGAACACTGAAGCTTTCTTT
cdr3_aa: CASSDKLNTEAFF

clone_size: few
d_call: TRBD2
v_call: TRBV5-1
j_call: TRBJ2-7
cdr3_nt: TGCGCCAGCAGCTTGGAGGTGGGCGGGAGCTACGAGCAGTACTTC
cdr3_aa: CASSLEVGGSYEQYF

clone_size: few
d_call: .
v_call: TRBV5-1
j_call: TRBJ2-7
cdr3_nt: TGCGCCAGCAGCTTTGGACGGGAAACCTACGAGCAGTACTTC
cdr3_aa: CASSFGRETYEQYF

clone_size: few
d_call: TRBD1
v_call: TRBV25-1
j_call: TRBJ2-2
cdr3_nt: TGTGCCAGCAGTGAGCTTATGGAAGGGACAGCAAACACCGGGGAGCTGTTTTTT
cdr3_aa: CASSELMEGTANTGELFF

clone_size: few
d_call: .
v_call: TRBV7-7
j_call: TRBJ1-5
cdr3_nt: TGTGCTAGCAGCTTTTTACAGGAGGGGAGCAATCAGCCCCAGCATTTT
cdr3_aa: CASSFLQEGSNQPQHF

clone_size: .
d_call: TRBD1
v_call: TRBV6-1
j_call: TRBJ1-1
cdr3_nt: TGTGCCAGCAACCCCGACAGGGACACTGAAGCTTTCTTT
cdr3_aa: CASNPDRDTEAFF

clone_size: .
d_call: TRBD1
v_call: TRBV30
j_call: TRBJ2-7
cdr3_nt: TGTGCCTGGACCTGGGACAGGGGGCCCTACGAGCAGTACTTC
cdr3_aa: CAWTWDRGPYEQYF